Listed here are 32 T cell receptor beta chains from one sample, sequenced in a study of OX40 agonist ivuxolimab in advanced cancers. Only in-frame clones appear in the TCRdb table, and some are missing; sequencing was by immunoSEQ multiplex PCR. In the table there are 35,000 to 45,000 clones, 85% to 95% of which are singletons. This material consisted of CD4+ or CD8+ T cells sorted from blood, taken in a trial of the OX40 agonist ivuxolimab. The receptors originated from an adult with an advanced solid tumor such as melanoma, head and neck, liver or kidney cancer.

This chain links TRBV11-2 with TRBJ2-1; TRBD2 aligns across 13 bases. The junction had 8 bases not matched to a gene; V was cut back by 5 bases and J by 7 bases. Per germline, CDR1 SGHAT and CDR2 FQNNGV. The CDR3 contains 16 residues. CDR3 amino acids: CASSLYWTSGSNEQFF. The CDR3 DNA is TGTGCCAGCAGCCTGTATTGGACTAGCGGGAGTAATGAGCAGTTCTTC. The full variable domain, completed using reference TRBV11-2 and TRBJ2-1, is EAGVAQSPRYKIIEKRQSVAFWCNPISGHATLYWYQQILGQGPKLLIQFQNNGVVDDSQLPKDRFSAERLKGVDSTLKIQPAKLEDSAVYLCASSLYWTSGSNEQFFGPGTRLTVL.

The chain employs TRBV7-3 and TRBJ1-4; TRBD1 is a possible D gene (5 bases). From germline, CDR1 is SGHTA and CDR2 FQGTGA. Trimming took 4 bases from V and 6 from J, leaving 24 bases between them. There are 18 residues in the CDR3. CDR3 nucleotide sequence: TGTGCCAGCAGCTCCTCTCTCACTCGGTGCAGGGTTGATGAAAAACTGTTTTTT. As protein: CASSSSLTRCRVDEKLFF.

The chain recombines TRBV2 with TRBJ1-2; unclear D gene. This CDR3 is built from 10 residues. Trimming took 6 bases from V and 8 from J, leaving 7 bases between them. CDR1 SNHLY and CDR2 FYNNEI come from the germline V gene. The CDR3 reads CASRRNGYTF. Written as DNA, the CDR3 is TGTGCCAGCAGGAGGAACGGCTACACCTTC.

V and J are TRBV28 and TRBJ2-2; D not resolved. The CDR3 totals 15 residues. V lost 6 bases, J lost 7 bases, and 18 bases lay in between. Looked up from germline, CDR1 is MDHEN and CDR2 is SYDVKM. The CDR3 nucleotides are TGTGCCAGCAGCCTGGGCCCGATAATGCTCGGGGAGCTGTTTTTT. Amino acid sequence: CASSLGPIMLGELFF.

The gene calls are TRBV20-1 and TRBJ2-7; D ambiguous. V was trimmed by 6 bases and J by 4 bases, leaving 10 bases between them. CDR3 length: 11 residues. Germline V CDR1 and CDR2: DFQATT, SNEGSKA (reference sequence). The CDR3 reads CSAPLGYEQYF. CDR3 bases: TGCAGTGCCCCATTGGGATACGAGCAGTACTTC.

The chain couples TRBV29-1 to TRBJ2-1; D unclear. CDR3 length: 13 residues. CDR1 is SQVTM, CDR2 ANQGSEA, per germline. Trimming shortened V by 3 bases and J by 9 bases, and 15 bases separated the two germline ends. CDR3 residues: CSVDKNGDGEQFF. CDR3 sequence (DNA): TGCAGCGTTGATAAAAATGGCGATGGTGAGCAGTTCTTC.

The gene calls are TRBV6-5 and TRBJ2-7; D gene ambiguous. V was clipped by 4 bases and J by 0 bases, with 7 bases between them. The CDR3 has 13 amino acids. The germline V gene has CDR1 MNHEY and CDR2 SVGAGI. CDR3 bases: TGTGCCAGCAGTTTCAGAAGCTCCTACGAGCAGTACTTC. It is translated as CASSFRSSYEQYF.

CDR3 in DNA: TGTGCCAGCAGTCTCCCCCGGCTCGAGCAGTACTTC. Encoded protein: CASSLPRLEQYF. The chain is built from TRBV28 and TRBJ2-7, with D hard to call. V lost 5 bases and J 6 bases, leaving 11 bases between the germline ends. Germline V lookup: CDR1 MDHEN, CDR2 SYDVKM. The CDR3 extends over 12 amino acids. Supplemented by reference TRBV28 and TRBJ2-7, the full variable domain reads DVKVTQSSRYLVKRTGEKVFLECVQDMDHENMFWYRQDPGLGLRLIYFSYDVKMKEKGDIPEGYSVSREKKERFSLILESASTNQTSMYLCASSLPRLEQYFGPGTRLTVT.

The rearrangement joins TRBV7-3 to TRBJ2-3; 8 nucleotides line up with TRBD2. The CDR3 is made up of 17 amino acids. Germline-derived CDR1 and CDR2 are SGHTA and FQGTGA. V lost 5 bases to trimming and J lost 0 bases; unmatched junction nucleotides: 10. CDR3 bases: TGTGCCAGCAGCCCAAGGGCTAGCGGGTATAGCACAGATACGCAGTATTTT. It yields the protein CASSPRASGYSTDTQYF.

The chain joins TRBV30 to TRBJ1-4; D call uncertain. The length of the CDR3 is 11 residues. CDR1 and CDR2 from the germline V gene are GTSNPN and SVGIG (reference sequence). V gave up 5 bases and J gave up 8 bases, with 9 bases separating them. CDR3 in DNA: TGTGCCTGGTGGAGCCAGGAAAAACTGTTTTTT. Translated, it gives CAWWSQEKLFF.

The chain uses TRBV29-1 and TRBJ2-2; TRBD2 matches 11 bases. The V and J ends lost 4 bases and 1 base, in that order; junction bases with no gene match: 2. CDR3 length equals 15 residues. Looked up from germline, CDR1 is SQVTM and CDR2 is ANQGSEA. CDR3 in amino acids: CSVASGRLNTGELFF. CDR3 nucleotide sequence: TGCAGCGTTGCTAGCGGGAGGCTGAACACCGGGGAGCTGTTTTTT.

J is TRBJ1-3 and V is TRBV11-3, with TRBD1 identical over 10 bases. Germline assignment: CDR1 SGHNT and CDR2 YENEEA. The V segment lost 9 bases and the J segment 1 base; nucleotides outside the gene matches: 3. The CDR3 contains 14 residues. The CDR3 nucleotides read TGTGCCAGTTGGGACAGGGGATCTGGAAACACCATATATTTT. Protein product: CASWDRGSGNTIYF.

CDR3 residues: CASSVGAGGGTDTQYF. The CDR3 DNA is TGTGCCAGCAGCGTAGGGGCGGGAGGTGGCACAGATACGCAGTATTTT. V and J are TRBV9 and TRBJ2-3, with 8 bases aligning to TRBD2. The J segment lost 1 base and the V segment lost 0 bases, leaving 4 bases of the junction unmatched. Germline CDR1 is SGDLS and CDR2 is YYNGEE. The CDR3 is made up of 16 amino acids. Looking up the rest from reference TRBV9 and TRBJ2-3 gives the full variable domain: DSGVTQTPKHLITATGQRVTLRCSPRSGDLSVYWYQQSLDQGLQFLIQYYNGEERAKGNILERFSAQQFPDLHSELNLSSLELGDSALYFCASSVGAGGGTDTQYFGPGTRLTVL.

The V gene is TRBV19, the J gene TRBJ2-7, with 11 bases matching TRBD2. From germline, CDR1 is LNHDA and CDR2 SQIVND (reference sequence). This CDR3 region has 14 residues. With 6 bases clipped from V and 3 bases from J, the junction kept 4 bases outside the gene matches. The CDR3 DNA follows: TGTGCCAGTAGACTAGCGGGAGCGAACTACGAGCAGTACTTC. Residues: CASRLAGANYEQYF.

The gene calls are TRBV4-1 and TRBJ1-6; 7 nucleotides agree with TRBD1. The CDR3 contains 14 residues. Germline V gene lookup returns CDR1 MGHRA and CDR2 YSYEKL. After removal of 1 base from V and 7 bases from J, the junction contained 1 base not matched to a gene. The CDR3 bases are TGCGCCAGCAGCCAAGTAGGGGGCAATTCACCCCTCCACTTT. This encodes CASSQVGGNSPLHF.

The chain couples TRBV27 to TRBJ2-5; tentatively, D is TRBD2 (5 bases). Germline V gene sequence: CDR1 MNHEY, CDR2 SMNVEV (reference sequence). The CDR3 contains 13 residues. V lost 3 bases and J lost 4, with 9 bases in between. In nucleotides, the CDR3 is TGTGCCAGCAGTTTCCAGGCGGGAGAGACCCAGTACTTC. Translation: CASSFQAGETQYF.

The genes are TRBV19 and TRBJ2-1; 8 bases fit TRBD2. Germline CDR1 reads LNHDA; CDR2 reads SQIVND (reference sequence). V trimming: 11 bases; J trimming: 6 bases; junction bases outside the gene matches: 9. CDR3 size: 13 residues. CDR3 region: CASTPGGFNEQFF. DNA for the CDR3: TGTGCCTCGACCCCGGGAGGGTTCAATGAGCAGTTCTTC. Using reference TRBV19 and TRBJ2-1 for the parts outside the CDR3, the full variable domain is DGGITQSPKYLFRKEGQNVTLSCEQNLNHDAMYWYRQDPGQGLRLIYYSQIVNDFQKGDIAEGYSVSREKKESFPLTVTSAQKNPTAFYLCASTPGGFNEQFFGPGTRLTVL.

V usage is TRBV2 and J usage is TRBJ2-2; a possible D gene is TRBD2 (6 bases). V was shortened by 9 bases and J by 4 bases, with 18 bases between the two germline ends. Germline V lookup: CDR1 SNHLY, CDR2 FYNNEI. This CDR3 is built from 15 residues. The chain's CDR3 is CARGGDRGRTGELFF. CDR3 nucleotide sequence: TGTGCCAGGGGCGGGGATCGAGGGCGCACCGGGGAGCTGTTTTTT.

This clone was seen a few times. The rearrangement uses TRBV6-1 and TRBJ2-7, with 7 bases identical to TRBD1. Germline trimming cut 7 bases from V and 3 bases from J; bases unmatched to any gene: 9. The CDR3 totals 14 residues. Germline-derived CDR1 and CDR2 are MNHNS and SASEGT. In nucleotides, the CDR3 is TGTGCCAGCAATCCCCGGGACAGTCGCTACGAGCAGTACTTC. This gives the protein CASNPRDSRYEQYF.

The genes are TRBV27 and TRBJ2-7; possible D gene TRBD2, 6 bases. V lost 2 bases and J lost 2, with 13 bases in between. The CDR3 runs 15 residues. Per the germline V gene, CDR1 is MNHEY and CDR2 is SMNVEV (reference sequence). The CDR3 region has the DNA TGTGCCAGCAGTTTAGGTAGCGGTGGGGCCTACGAGCAGTACTTC. Protein sequence: CASSLGSGGAYEQYF.

The chain links TRBV11-2 to TRBJ2-5; D is perhaps TRBD1 or TRBD2 (5 bases each). Germline CDR1 and CDR2: SGHAT and FQNNGV. V lost 5 bases to trimming and J lost 2 bases, with 12 bases between them. The CDR3 is made up of 14 amino acids. DNA of the CDR3: TGTGCCAGCAGCGAACTAGGGGAACAAGAGACCCAGTACTTC. As protein: CASSELGEQETQYF.

This chain links TRBV4-2 with TRBJ2-7; no firm D call. The CDR3 covers 15 residues. Germline CDR1 LGHNA, CDR2 YNFKEQ. Trimming stripped 1 base from V and 0 bases from J, with 10 bases between. CDR3 coding DNA: TGTGCCAGCAGCCAAGTAGAGTGGAGCTCCTACGAGCAGTACTTC. Encoded protein: CASSQVEWSSYEQYF.

This rearrangement joins TRBV28 to TRBJ2-3, with TRBD1 matching 8 bases. CDR3 length equals 15 residues. V was pared by 5 bases and J by 3 bases, with 7 bases of the junction left unmatched. Germline V CDR1 and CDR2: MDHEN, SYDVKM. The chain's CDR3 is CASSRRTGLTDTQYF. The CDR3 bases are TGTGCCAGCAGTCGCCGGACAGGGCTTACAGATACGCAGTATTTT.

The genes are TRBV19 and TRBJ1-4, with a tentative D call TRBD1 (5 bases). V dropped 3 bases and J dropped 4 bases, with 9 bases sitting between them. Germline V gene data show CDR1 as LNHDA and CDR2 as SQIVND (reference sequence). The CDR3 sequence is 14 residues long. CDR3 sequence: CASSIGDLNEKLFF. CDR3 nucleotide sequence: TGTGCCAGTAGTATCGGGGACCTTAATGAAAAACTGTTTTTT. Full variable domain (outside the CDR3, taken from reference TRBV19 and TRBJ1-4): DGGITQSPKYLFRKEGQNVTLSCEQNLNHDAMYWYRQDPGQGLRLIYYSQIVNDFQKGDIAEGYSVSREKKESFPLTVTSAQKNPTAFYLCASSIGDLNEKLFFGSGTQLSVL.

The V gene is TRBV9, the J gene TRBJ2-7; tentative D call: TRBD2 (6 bases). The germline gives CDR1 SGDLS, CDR2 YYNGEE. This CDR3 contains 14 residues. Deletions cut 4 bases from V and 0 bases from J, with 11 bases between. The CDR3: CASSSAGTSYEQYF. Written as DNA, the CDR3 is TGTGCCAGCAGCTCCGCGGGGACCTCCTACGAGCAGTACTTC.

This clone appeared a single time. The chain is built from TRBV7-8 and TRBJ2-7, with TRBD2 matching over 7 bases. Trimming took 5 bases from V and 0 from J; bases not matched to a gene: 7. The germline gives CDR1 SGHVS, CDR2 FQNEAQ. This CDR3 spans 15 amino acids. The CDR3 reads CASSLTWDYSYEQYF. The CDR3 region has the DNA TGTGCCAGCAGCCTCACATGGGACTACTCCTACGAGCAGTACTTC.

This clone has only one observation. CDR3 residues: CASSYSSEEQYF. DNA of the CDR3: TGTGCCAGCAGTTACTCGAGCGAGGAGCAGTACTTC. The chain employs TRBV6-5 and TRBJ2-7; D is uncertain. Per the germline V gene, CDR1 is MNHEY and CDR2 is SVGAGI. The CDR3 loop spans 12 amino acids. The V gene lost 0 bases and the J gene lost 7 bases, with 7 bases spanning the gap.

V gene TRBV19 combines with J gene TRBJ2-7; no definite D call. The germline CDR1 and CDR2 sequences are LNHDA and SQIVND (reference sequence). This CDR3 contains 13 residues. Trimming took 4 bases from V and 3 from J, leaving 10 bases between them. CDR3 sequence reads: CASSNGPFYEQYF. CDR3 DNA: TGTGCCAGTAGTAATGGACCGTTCTACGAGCAGTACTTC.

The rearrangement joins TRBV6-5 to TRBJ2-7; TRBD1 aligns across 7 bases. Germline V CDR1 and CDR2: MNHEY, SVGAGI. CDR3 length equals 14 residues. The J segment lost 5 bases and the V segment lost 3 bases, leaving 7 bases of the junction unmatched. The CDR3: CASSYYRGDDEQYF. The CDR3, as DNA: TGTGCCAGCAGTTATTACAGGGGTGATGACGAGCAGTACTTC.

V usage is TRBV20-1 and J usage is TRBJ2-1, with no clear D. Trimming stripped 3 bases from V and 13 bases from J, with 10 bases between. This CDR3 spans 10 amino acids. Per germline, CDR1 DFQATT and CDR2 SNEGSKA (reference sequence). CDR3 bases: TGCAGTGCTAGTTTCGGGCGCCAGTTCTTC. Translating it yields CSASFGRQFF.

The rearrangement joins TRBV7-9 to TRBJ2-3; the D is unclear. V was clipped by 3 bases and J by 4 bases, with 14 bases between them. Germline V gene sequence: CDR1 SEHNR, CDR2 FQNEAQ (reference sequence). The CDR3 is 15 amino acids. The CDR3 coding sequence is TGTGCCAGCAGCTTTGACTTAGCTGGGCCAGATACGCAGTATTTT. Protein: CASSFDLAGPDTQYF.

The V gene is TRBV11-2, the J gene TRBJ2-5, with D unresolved. CDR1 and CDR2 from the germline V gene are SGHAT and FQNNGV. The germline V and J ends were trimmed by 6 bases and 5 bases, with 19 bases remaining between them. The CDR3 is 15 residues long. DNA of the CDR3: TGTGCCAGCAGACCCGGTTACACTCGTCTCGAGACCCAGTACTTC. This codes for CASRPGYTRLETQYF.